The clone carrying this T cell receptor (beta chain) was counted between two and nine times. Its specificity is unknown. This record comes from a study of T cell responses to AZD1222 COVID-19 vaccine. Turning to the study itself: Recipients boosted at about 4 weeks or about 12 weeks are pooled.

General study points: Spike-specific TCR breadth and depth both grew after two AZD1222 doses.

V was shortened by 1 base and J by 0 bases, with 10 bases between the two germline ends. This CDR3 is 15 amino acids long. Germline lookup yields CDR1 SGHDT and CDR2 YYEEEE. Libraries were prepared by immunoSEQ multiplex PCR; TCRdb keeps only in-frame clonotypes and omits some of them. The repertoire holds more than 100,000 clones, roughly 89% seen once, with approximately 4.8% in the top ten. Sample: peripheral blood, taken on day 0 of AZD1222 vaccination. The TCR was taken from an adult in good health. J is TRBJ1-1 and V is TRBV5-6; D not resolved. The CDR3 is CASSLSWVMNTEAFF. DNA for the CDR3: TGTGCCAGCAGCTTGAGTTGGGTAATGAACACTGAAGCTTTCTTT.